This TCR beta chain came from a study of blood T cell repertoires in COVID-19. Germline V lookup: CDR1 LNHNV, CDR2 YYDKDF (reference sequence). Trimming shortened V by 0 bases and J by 13 bases, and 25 bases separated the two germline ends. The CDR3 runs to 17 residues. Original analysis: Researchers report that nucleated cell counts were estimated from reference gene primer amplification. The data were produced by immunoSEQ multiplex PCR, yet TCRdb's version contains in-frame clones alone and is incomplete. The V and J calls and clone size come from that table; D and trimming were worked out from the DNA. The table lists 95,000 to 100,000 clones, around 87% of them singletons.

The V gene is TRBV15, the J gene TRBJ1-5, with D perhaps matching TRBD1 (6 bases). Sequenced sample: peripheral blood. This TCR derives from a woman aged 25 to 39 with acute or convalescent COVID-19. The chain's CDR3 is CATSRDLGQGPGWSQHF. The DNA of the CDR3 is TGTGCCACCAGCAGAGATCTAGGGCAGGGGCCCGGTTGGTCTCAGCATTTT.